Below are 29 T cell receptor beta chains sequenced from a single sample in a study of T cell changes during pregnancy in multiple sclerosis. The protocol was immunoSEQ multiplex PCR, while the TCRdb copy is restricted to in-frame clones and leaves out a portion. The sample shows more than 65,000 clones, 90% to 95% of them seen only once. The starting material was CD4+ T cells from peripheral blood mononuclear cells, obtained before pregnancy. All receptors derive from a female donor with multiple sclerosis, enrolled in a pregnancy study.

CDR3 coding DNA: TGTGCCAGCAGCAAAGGGGACTCCCTAGCGCACTCCTACAATGAGCAGTTCTTC. It encodes CASSKGDSLAHSYNEQFF. The chain uses TRBV21-1 and TRBJ2-1; no DNA check was done on the table's D call, TRBD2. TRBV21-1 is shown as a pseudogene. The CDR3 loop spans 18 amino acids.

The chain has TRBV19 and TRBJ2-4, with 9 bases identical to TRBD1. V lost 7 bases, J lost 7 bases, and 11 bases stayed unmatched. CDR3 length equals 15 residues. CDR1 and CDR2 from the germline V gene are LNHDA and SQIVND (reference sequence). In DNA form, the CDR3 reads TGTGCCAGTACCCCGACAGGGACAGGGTGGAACATTCAGTACTTC. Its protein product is CASTPTGTGWNIQYF. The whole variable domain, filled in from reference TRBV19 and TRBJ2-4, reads DGGITQSPKYLFRKEGQNVTLSCEQNLNHDAMYWYRQDPGQGLRLIYYSQIVNDFQKGDIAEGYSVSREKKESFPLTVTSAQKNPTAFYLCASTPTGTGWNIQYFGAGTRLSVL.

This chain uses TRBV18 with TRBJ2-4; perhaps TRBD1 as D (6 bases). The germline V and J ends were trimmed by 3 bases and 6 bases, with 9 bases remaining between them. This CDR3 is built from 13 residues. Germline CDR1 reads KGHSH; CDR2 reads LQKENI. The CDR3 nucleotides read TGTGCCAGCTCACCCCAGGGGAGAAACATTCAGTACTTC. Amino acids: CASSPQGRNIQYF.

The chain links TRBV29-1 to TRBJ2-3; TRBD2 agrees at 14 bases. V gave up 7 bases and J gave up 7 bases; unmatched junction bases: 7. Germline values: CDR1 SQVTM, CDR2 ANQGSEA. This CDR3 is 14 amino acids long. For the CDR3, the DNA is TGCAGCGCCACGACTAGCGGGAGGGGATATACGCAGTATTTT. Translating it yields CSATTSGRGYTQYF.

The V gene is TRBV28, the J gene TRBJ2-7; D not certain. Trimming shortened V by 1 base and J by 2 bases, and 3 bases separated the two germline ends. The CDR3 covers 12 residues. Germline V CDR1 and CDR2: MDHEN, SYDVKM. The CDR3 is CASSLLAYEQYF. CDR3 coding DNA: TGTGCCAGCAGTTTATTAGCCTACGAGCAGTACTTC.

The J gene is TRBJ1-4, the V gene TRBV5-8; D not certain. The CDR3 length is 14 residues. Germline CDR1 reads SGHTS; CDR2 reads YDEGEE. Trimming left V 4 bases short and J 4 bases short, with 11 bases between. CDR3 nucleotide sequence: TGTGCCAGCAGCCGGCTCCGGGATAATGAAAAACTGTTTTTT. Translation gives CASSRLRDNEKLFF.

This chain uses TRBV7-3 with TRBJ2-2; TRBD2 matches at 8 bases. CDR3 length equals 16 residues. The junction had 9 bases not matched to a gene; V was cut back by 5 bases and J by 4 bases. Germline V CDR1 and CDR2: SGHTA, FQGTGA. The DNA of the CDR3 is TGTGCCAGCAGCCAACGGGGCGGGGGGACCACCGGGGAGCTGTTTTTT. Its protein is CASSQRGGGTTGELFF.

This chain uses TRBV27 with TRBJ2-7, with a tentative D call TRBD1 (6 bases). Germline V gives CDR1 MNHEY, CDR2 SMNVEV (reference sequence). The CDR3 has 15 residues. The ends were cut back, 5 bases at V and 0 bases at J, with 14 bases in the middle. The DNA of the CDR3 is TGTGCCAGCAGTCCGACAGGATGGGACTCCTACGAGCAGTACTTC. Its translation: CASSPTGWDSYEQYF.

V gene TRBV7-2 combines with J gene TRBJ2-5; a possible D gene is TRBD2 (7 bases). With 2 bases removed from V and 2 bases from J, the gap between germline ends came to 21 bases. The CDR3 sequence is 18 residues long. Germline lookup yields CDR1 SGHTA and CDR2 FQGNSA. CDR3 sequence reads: CASSLNGYAGAKQETQYF. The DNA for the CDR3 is TGTGCCAGCAGCTTAAACGGCTACGCGGGGGCGAAACAAGAGACCCAGTACTTC.

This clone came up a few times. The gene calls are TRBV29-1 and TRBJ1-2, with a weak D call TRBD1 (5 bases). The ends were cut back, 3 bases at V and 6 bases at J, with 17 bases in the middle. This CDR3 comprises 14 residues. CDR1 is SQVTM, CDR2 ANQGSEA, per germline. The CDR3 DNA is TGCAGCGTTGATAAAGCGGGCCCAGGGAATGGCTACACCTTC. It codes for CSVDKAGPGNGYTF. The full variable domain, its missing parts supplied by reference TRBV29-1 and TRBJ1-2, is SAVISQKPSRDICQRGTSLTIQCQVDSQVTMMFWYRQQPGQSLTLIATANQGSEATYESGFVIDKFPISRPNLTFSTLTVSNMSPEDSSIYLCSVDKAGPGNGYTFGSGTRLTVV.

CDR3 sequence reads: CASSGGGSVDTQYF. The CDR3 DNA reads as TGTGCCAGTTCGGGCGGGGGGTCGGTAGATACGCAGTATTTT. The chain is built from TRBV19 and TRBJ2-3, with 8 bases that match TRBD2. CDR1 and CDR2 (germline): LNHDA, SQIVND (reference sequence). V dropped 8 bases and J dropped 5; count of bases not matched to a gene: 9. The CDR3 spans 14 residues.

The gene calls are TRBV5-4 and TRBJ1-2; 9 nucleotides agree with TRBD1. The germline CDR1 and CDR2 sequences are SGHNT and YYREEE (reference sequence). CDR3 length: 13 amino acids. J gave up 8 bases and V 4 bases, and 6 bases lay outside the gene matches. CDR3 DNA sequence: TGTGCCAGCAGCGGGACAGGGCGGGGAGGCTACACCTTC. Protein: CASSGTGRGGYTF. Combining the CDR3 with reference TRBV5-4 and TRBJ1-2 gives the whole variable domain ETGVTQSPTHLIKTRGQQVTLRCSSQSGHNTVSWYQQALGQGPQFIFQYYREEENGRGNFPPRFSGLQFPNYSSELNVNALELDDSALYLCASSGTGRGGYTFGSGTRLTVV.

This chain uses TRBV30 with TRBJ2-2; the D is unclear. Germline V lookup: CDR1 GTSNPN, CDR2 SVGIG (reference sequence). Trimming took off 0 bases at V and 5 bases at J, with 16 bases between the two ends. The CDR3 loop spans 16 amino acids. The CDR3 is CAWSVTPGRTTGELFF. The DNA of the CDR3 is TGTGCCTGGAGTGTAACCCCTGGGCGCACAACCGGGGAGCTGTTTTTT. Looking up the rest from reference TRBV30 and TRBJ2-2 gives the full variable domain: SQTIHQWPATLVQPVGSPLSLECTVEGTSNPNLYWYRQAAGRGLQLLFYSVGIGQISSEVPQNLSASRPQDRQFILSSKKLLLSDSGFYLCAWSVTPGRTTGELFFGEGSRLTVL.

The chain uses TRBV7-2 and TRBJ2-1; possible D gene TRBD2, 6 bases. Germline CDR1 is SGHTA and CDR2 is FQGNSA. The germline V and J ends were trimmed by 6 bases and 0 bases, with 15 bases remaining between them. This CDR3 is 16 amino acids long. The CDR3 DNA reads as TGTGCCAGCAGTCTGATGCTAGCGAGCTCCTACAATGAGCAGTTCTTC. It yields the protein CASSLMLASSYNEQFF. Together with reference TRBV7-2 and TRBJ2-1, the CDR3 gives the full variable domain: GAGVSQSPSNKVTEKGKDVELRCDPISGHTALYWYRQSLGQGLEFLIYFQGNSAPDKSGLPSDRFSAERTGGSVSTLTIQRTQQEDSAVYLCASSLMLASSYNEQFFGPGTRLTVL.

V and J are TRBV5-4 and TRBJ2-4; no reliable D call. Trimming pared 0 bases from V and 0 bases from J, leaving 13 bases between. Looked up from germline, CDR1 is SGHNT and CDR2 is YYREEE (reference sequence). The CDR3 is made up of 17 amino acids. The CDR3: CASSLAGQELAKNIQYF. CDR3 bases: TGTGCCAGCAGCTTGGCCGGTCAGGAATTAGCCAAAAACATTCAGTACTTC.

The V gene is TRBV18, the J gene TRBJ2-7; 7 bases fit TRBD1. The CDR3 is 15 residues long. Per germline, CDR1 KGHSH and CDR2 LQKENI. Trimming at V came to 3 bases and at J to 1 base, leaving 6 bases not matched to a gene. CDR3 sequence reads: CASSPGQDPSYEQYF. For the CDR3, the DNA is TGTGCCAGCTCACCCGGACAGGATCCATCCTACGAGCAGTACTTC.

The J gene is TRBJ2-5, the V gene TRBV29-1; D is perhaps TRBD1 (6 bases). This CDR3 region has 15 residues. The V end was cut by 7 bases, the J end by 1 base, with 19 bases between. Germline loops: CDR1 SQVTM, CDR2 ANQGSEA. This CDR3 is CSAKPSTGLQETQYF. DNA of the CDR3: TGCAGCGCTAAGCCGTCAACAGGGCTCCAAGAGACCCAGTACTTC.

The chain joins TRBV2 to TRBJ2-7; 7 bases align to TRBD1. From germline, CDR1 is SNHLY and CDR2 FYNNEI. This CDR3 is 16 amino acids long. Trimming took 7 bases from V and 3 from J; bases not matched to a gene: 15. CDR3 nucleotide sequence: TGTGCCAGCATCAGGGGGTATCCCCCTGCCCTCTACGAGCAGTACTTC. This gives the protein CASIRGYPPALYEQYF.

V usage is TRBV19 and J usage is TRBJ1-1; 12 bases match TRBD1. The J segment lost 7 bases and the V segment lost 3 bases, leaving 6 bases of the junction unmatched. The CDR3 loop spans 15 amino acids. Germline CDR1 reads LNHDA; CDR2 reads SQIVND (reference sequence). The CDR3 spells CASSMGTGGKGEAFF. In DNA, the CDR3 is TGTGCCAGTAGTATGGGGACAGGGGGCAAAGGTGAAGCTTTCTTT. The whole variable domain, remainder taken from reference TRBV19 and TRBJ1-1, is DGGITQSPKYLFRKEGQNVTLSCEQNLNHDAMYWYRQDPGQGLRLIYYSQIVNDFQKGDIAEGYSVSREKKESFPLTVTSAQKNPTAFYLCASSMGTGGKGEAFFGQGTRLTVV.

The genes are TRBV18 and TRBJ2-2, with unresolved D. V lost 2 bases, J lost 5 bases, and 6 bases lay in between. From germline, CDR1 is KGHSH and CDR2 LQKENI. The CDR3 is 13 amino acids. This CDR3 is CASSPISTGELFF. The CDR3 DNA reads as TGTGCCAGCTCACCAATTTCTACCGGGGAGCTGTTTTTT.

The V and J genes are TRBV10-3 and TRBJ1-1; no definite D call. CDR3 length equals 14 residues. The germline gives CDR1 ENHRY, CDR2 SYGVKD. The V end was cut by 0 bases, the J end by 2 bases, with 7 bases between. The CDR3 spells CAISESSQNTEAFF. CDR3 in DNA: TGTGCCATCAGTGAGTCGAGTCAAAACACTGAAGCTTTCTTT.

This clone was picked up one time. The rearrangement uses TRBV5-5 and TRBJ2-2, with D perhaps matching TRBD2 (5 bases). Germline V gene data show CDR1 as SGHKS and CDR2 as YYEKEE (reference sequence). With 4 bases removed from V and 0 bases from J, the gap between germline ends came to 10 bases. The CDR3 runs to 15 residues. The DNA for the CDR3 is TGTGCCAGCAGCCTAGGACTCGCGAACACCGGGGAGCTGTTTTTT. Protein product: CASSLGLANTGELFF.

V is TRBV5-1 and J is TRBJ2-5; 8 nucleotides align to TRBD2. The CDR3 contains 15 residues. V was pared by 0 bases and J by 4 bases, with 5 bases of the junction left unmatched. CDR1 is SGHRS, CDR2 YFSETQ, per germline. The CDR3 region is CASSLAGAGAETQYF. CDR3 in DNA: TGCGCCAGCAGCTTGGCCGGAGCGGGAGCAGAGACCCAGTACTTC.

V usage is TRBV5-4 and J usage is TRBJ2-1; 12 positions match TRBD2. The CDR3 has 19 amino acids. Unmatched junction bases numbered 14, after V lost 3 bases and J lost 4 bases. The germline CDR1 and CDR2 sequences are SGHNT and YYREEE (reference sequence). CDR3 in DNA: TGTGCCAGCAGCTCCCTAACGCATACTAGCGGGGGGAAATACAATGAGCAGTTCTTC. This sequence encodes CASSSLTHTSGGKYNEQFF.

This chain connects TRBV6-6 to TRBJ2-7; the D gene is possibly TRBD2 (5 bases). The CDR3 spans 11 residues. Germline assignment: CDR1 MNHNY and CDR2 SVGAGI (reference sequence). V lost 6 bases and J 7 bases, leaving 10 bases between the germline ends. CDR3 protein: CASRQGSEQYF. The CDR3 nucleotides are TGTGCCAGCAGGCAAGGGAGTGAGCAGTACTTC.

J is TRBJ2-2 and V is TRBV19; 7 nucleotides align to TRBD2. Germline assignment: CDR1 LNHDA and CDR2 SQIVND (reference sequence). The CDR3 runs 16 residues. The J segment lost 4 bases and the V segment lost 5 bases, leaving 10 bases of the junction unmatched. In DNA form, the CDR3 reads TGTGCCAGTAGTGGACCCCGCGGGAGAACCACCGGGGAGCTGTTTTTT. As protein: CASSGPRGRTTGELFF.

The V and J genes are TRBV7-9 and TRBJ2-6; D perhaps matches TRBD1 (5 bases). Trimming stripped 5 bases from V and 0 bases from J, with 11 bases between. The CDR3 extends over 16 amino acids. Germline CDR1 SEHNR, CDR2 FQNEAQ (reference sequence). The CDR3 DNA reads TGTGCCAGCAGCCTAGAAGGGGTCTCTGGGGCCAACGTCCTGACTTTC. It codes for CASSLEGVSGANVLTF.

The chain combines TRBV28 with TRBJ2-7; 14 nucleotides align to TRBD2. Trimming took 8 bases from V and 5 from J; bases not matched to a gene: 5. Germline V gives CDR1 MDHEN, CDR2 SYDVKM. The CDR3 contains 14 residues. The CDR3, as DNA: TGTGCCAGCGAGGGGACTAGCGGGAGTCACGAGCAGTACTTC. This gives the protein CASEGTSGSHEQYF.

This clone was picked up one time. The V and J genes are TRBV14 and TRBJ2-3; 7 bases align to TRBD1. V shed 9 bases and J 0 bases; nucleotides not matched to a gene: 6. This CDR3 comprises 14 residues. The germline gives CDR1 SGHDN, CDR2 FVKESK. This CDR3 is CARLGQESTDTQYF. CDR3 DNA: TGTGCCAGACTCGGACAGGAAAGCACAGATACGCAGTATTTT.